The present T cell receptor beta chain was sequenced within a study of T cells after yellow fever vaccination. TCRdb re-called the 5' RACE reads with MiXCR, one entry per CDR3 protein. The table shows just under 600,000 distinct CDR3 sequences, with about 13% occurring only once. This CDR3 has 15 residues. CDR1 and CDR2 (germline): SGHVS, FNYEAQ. V lost 1 base, J lost 4 bases, and 13 bases lay in between. The sequence was collected from a man between 25 and 39 years old who received the YFV17D yellow fever vaccine. The V call is TRBV7-6, the J call TRBJ2-5; D not certain. Sequences were derived from PBMCs, sampled on the day of the yellow fever booster vaccination. The chain's CDR3 is CASSLVVAVRETQYF. CDR3 DNA sequence: TGTGCCAGCAGCTTAGTCGTGGCAGTACGAGAGACCCAGTACTTC.